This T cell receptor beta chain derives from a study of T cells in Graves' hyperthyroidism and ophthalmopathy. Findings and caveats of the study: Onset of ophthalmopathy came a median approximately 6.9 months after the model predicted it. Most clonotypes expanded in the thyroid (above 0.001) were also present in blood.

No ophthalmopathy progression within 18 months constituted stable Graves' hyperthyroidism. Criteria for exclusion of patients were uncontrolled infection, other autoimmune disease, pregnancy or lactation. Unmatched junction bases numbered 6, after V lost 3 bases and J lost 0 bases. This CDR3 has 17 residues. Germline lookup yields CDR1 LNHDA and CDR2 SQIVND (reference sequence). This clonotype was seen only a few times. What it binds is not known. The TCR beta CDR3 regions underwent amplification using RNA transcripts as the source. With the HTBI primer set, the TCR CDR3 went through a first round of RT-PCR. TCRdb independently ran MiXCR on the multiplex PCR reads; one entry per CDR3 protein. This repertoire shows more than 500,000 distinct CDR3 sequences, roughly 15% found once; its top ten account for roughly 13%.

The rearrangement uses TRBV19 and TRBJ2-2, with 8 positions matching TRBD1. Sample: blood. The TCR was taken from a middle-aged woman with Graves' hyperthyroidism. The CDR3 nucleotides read TGTGCCAGTAGTATTCTAGGACAGGGAACGAACACCGGGGAGCTGTTTTTT. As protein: CASSILGQGTNTGELFF.